This TCR beta chain comes out of a study of technical replicates of blood from a few donors. Using immunoSEQ multiplex PCR, the repertoire was profiled, and TCRdb retains in-frame clones only, with some absent. The table lists 54,000 or so clones, around 94% of them singletons. V was clipped by 6 bases and J by 6 bases, with 19 bases between them. In germline, CDR1 is SGHNT, CDR2 YYREEE (reference sequence). The CDR3 consists of 15 residues. The TCR sequence derives from a human donor in good health. The chain employs TRBV5-4 and TRBJ1-3; no reliable D call. Input material: T cells isolated from PBMCs. CDR3 residues: CASINLETLENTIYF. The CDR3 DNA sequence: TGTGCCAGCATCAACCTAGAAACCCTCGAAAACACCATATATTTT.